The rows below give T cell receptor beta chains drawn from one sample of a study of blood T cells in healthy people across ages. MiXCR was run by TCRdb on the 5' RACE reads, yielding one entry per CDR3 protein. Of about 590,000 distinct CDR3 sequences in the sample, about 30% were seen once. Sequenced input: blood. The receptors come from a woman older than 75 in good health. Both conserved end residues are part of each CDR3. The D gene is left open where the match is weak. Clone size is not always given. Where it is, it says once, few, many or a class for expanded clones.

NA	TRBJ1-1	TRBD1	TRBV6-1	CASSRGQANTEAFF	TGTGCCAGCAGTAGGGGACAGGCGAACACTGAAGCTTTCTTT
many	TRBJ1-5	TRBD1	TRBV9	CASSVATGDQPQHF	TGTGCCAGCAGCGTAGCTACAGGGGATCAGCCCCAGCATTTT
many	TRBJ2-7	TRBD2	TRBV6-2/TRBV6-3	CASSWTSSEQYF	TGTGCCAGCAGTTGGACTAGTAGCGAGCAGTACTTC
many	TRBJ2-6	NA	TRBV6-6	CASILSGANVLTF	TGTGCCAGCATACTCTCTGGGGCCAACGTCCTGACTTTC
many	TRBJ1-2	TRBD1	TRBV5-1	CASSILQGAGGYTF	TGCGCCAGCAGCATTCTACAGGGGGCTGGTGGCTACACCTTC
many	TRBJ2-7	NA	TRBV29-1	CSVGDGTYEQYF	TGCAGCGTTGGGGACGGGACCTACGAGCAGTACTTC
many	TRBJ2-2	TRBD1	TRBV29-1	CSATQGAGGELFF	TGCAGCGCAACCCAGGGGGCGGGCGGGGAGCTGTTTTTT
many	TRBJ2-1	NA	TRBV5-1	CASSLTSFSEQFF	TGCGCCAGCAGCTTGACTAGCTTTAGTGAGCAGTTCTTC
few	TRBJ1-5	NA	TRBV7-8	CASSPPGVGINQPQHF	TGTGCCAGCAGCCCCCCGGGGGTAGGGATCAATCAGCCCCAGCATTTT
many	TRBJ1-2	NA	TRBV27	CASSSPGYGYTF	TGTGCCAGCAGCTCCCCAGGTTATGGCTACACCTTC
once	TRBJ2-4	TRBD1	TRBV9	CTSSASAQGDPKNIQYF	TGTACCAGCAGCGCCTCTGCCCAGGGGGATCCCAAAAACATTCAGTACTTC
NA	TRBJ1-1	NA	TRBV7-9	CANSPTGKVAEAFF	TGTGCCAACAGCCCTACAGGGAAGGTGGCTGAAGCTTTCTTT
NA	TRBJ2-1	NA	TRBV20-1	CSASGLRRETQFF	TGCAGTGCTAGCGGTCTAAGAAGAGAGACCCAGTTCTTC
many	TRBJ2-7	TRBD1	TRBV15	CATSRDGQGTYEQYF	TGTGCCACCAGCAGAGACGGACAGGGGACCTACGAGCAGTACTTC
few	TRBJ2-3	NA	TRBV7-2	CASSPTGSRQYF	TGTGCCAGCAGCCCCACGGGTAGTCGACAGTATTTT
few	TRBJ2-7	NA	TRBV30	CAWSGREDEQYF	TGTGCCTGGAGCGGGCGTGAGGACGAGCAGTACTTC
many	TRBJ1-2	TRBD1	TRBV20-1	CSATDRGAPIYGYTF	TGCAGTGCCACTGACAGGGGCGCACCCATCTATGGCTACACCTTC
many	TRBJ2-7	NA	TRBV20-1	CSAWGDNSYEQYF	TGCAGTGCTTGGGGGGACAACTCCTACGAGCAGTACTTC
many	TRBJ2-7	NA	TRBV7-8	CASSLVYQSYEQYF	TGTGCCAGCAGCTTAGTCTATCAGAGCTACGAGCAGTACTTC
NA	TRBJ1-5	TRBD1	TRBV7-2	CASSLPDRDQPQHF	TGTGCCAGCAGCCTCCCGGACAGGGACCAGCCCCAGCATTTT
many	TRBJ2-7	NA	TRBV7-3	CASSLNGGTGYEQYF	TGTGCCAGCAGCTTAAACGGTGGGACCGGATACGAGCAGTACTTC
NA	TRBJ1-1	NA	TRBV28	CASSSANTEAFF	TGTGCCAGCAGTTCTGCGAACACTGAAGCTTTCTTT
NA	TRBJ2-5	NA	TRBV20-1	CSARVATGQETQYF	TGCAGTGCTAGAGTGGCGACAGGTCAAGAGACCCAGTACTTC
many	TRBJ1-2	NA	TRBV25-1	CASSATANYGYTF	TGTGCCAGCAGTGCTACAGCTAACTATGGCTACACCTTC
many	TRBJ2-4	NA	TRBV7-9	CASSGGGDIQYF	TGTGCCAGCTCCGGAGGGGGAGACATTCAGTACTTC